Following are 3 T cell receptor beta chains from one sample sequenced in a study of cytomegalovirus exposure and HLA in healthy donors. The PCR contained 60 Vbeta and 13 Jbeta primers. Profiled with immunoSEQ multiplex PCR; TCRdb holds only in-frame clones, not every one. The data show 200,000 to 250,000 clones, 70% seen once. The sequenced sample was PBMCs. The receptors derive from a man aged 35 to 55 in good health and CMV-seropositive.

The chain couples TRBV7-2 to TRBJ2-6; D possibly corresponds to TRBD2 (6 bases). This CDR3 spans 16 amino acids. Trimming pared 3 bases from V and 0 bases from J, leaving 9 bases between. Per the germline V gene, CDR1 is SGHTA and CDR2 is FQGNSA. CDR3 residues: CASSLGGGSGANVLTF. The CDR3 DNA follows: TGTGCCAGCAGCTTGGGGGGTGGCTCTGGGGCCAACGTCCTGACTTTC.

The chain is built from TRBV5-1 and TRBJ2-7; D is perhaps TRBD1 (5 bases). The CDR3 has 13 amino acids. V was cut by 7 bases and J by 1 base, with 12 bases left in between. The V gene's germline CDR1 is SGHRS and CDR2 YFSETQ. DNA for the CDR3: TGCGCCAGCGGAAGGACAAGTTCCTACGAGCAGTACTTC. Encoded protein: CASGRTSSYEQYF.

This clone was observed once. In the same sample, other DNA sequences code for this CDR3. The chain is built from TRBV2 and TRBJ1-2; tentative D call: TRBD1 (6 bases). V lost 6 bases and J lost 4, with 30 bases in between. The CDR3 sequence is 19 residues long. Germline-derived CDR1 and CDR2 are SNHLY and FYNNEI. CDR3 sequence reads: CASRQRVATGLRPSYGYTF. The DNA for the CDR3 is TGTGCCAGCAGGCAGAGAGTCGCGACAGGCCTAAGGCCTAGCTATGGCTACACCTTC.